Below, one TCR beta chain is given with its context. Its antigen is unknown. This sample is drawn from a study of blood T cells in healthy people across ages. Across the whole study: Researchers report that template switching captured about one barcoded beta molecule per two T cells. Regarding the study as a whole: Across the age range, TCR beta diversity per million T cells fell in a roughly linear way.

Deletions cut 5 bases from V and 5 bases from J, with 21 bases between. The CDR3 is made up of 16 amino acids. CDR1 SGHTA and CDR2 FQGNSA come from the germline V gene. Donors were systemically healthy Caucasian individuals from Russia aged about 6 to 100 years. A second PCR, run for about 7 to 11 cycles, used a sample-barcoded 5' primer plus a J-beta primer mix. Each cDNA molecule carried a tag from a template-switch adaptor that contained 12 random nucleotides. TCRdb fed the 5' RACE reads into MiXCR, producing one record per CDR3 protein. The sample holds 1.8 million or so distinct CDR3 sequences; about 39% are singletons and the top ten take about 21%.

The origin of this receptor is a human donor in good health. The chain is built from TRBV7-2 and TRBJ2-5; D may match TRBD1 or TRBD2 (5 bases each). Sequencing was done on a sample of blood. The CDR3 reads CASSLGVGRAGETQYF. The CDR3 nucleotides read TGTGCCAGCAGCCTGGGGGTCGGCAGGGCAGGGGAGACCCAGTACTTC.